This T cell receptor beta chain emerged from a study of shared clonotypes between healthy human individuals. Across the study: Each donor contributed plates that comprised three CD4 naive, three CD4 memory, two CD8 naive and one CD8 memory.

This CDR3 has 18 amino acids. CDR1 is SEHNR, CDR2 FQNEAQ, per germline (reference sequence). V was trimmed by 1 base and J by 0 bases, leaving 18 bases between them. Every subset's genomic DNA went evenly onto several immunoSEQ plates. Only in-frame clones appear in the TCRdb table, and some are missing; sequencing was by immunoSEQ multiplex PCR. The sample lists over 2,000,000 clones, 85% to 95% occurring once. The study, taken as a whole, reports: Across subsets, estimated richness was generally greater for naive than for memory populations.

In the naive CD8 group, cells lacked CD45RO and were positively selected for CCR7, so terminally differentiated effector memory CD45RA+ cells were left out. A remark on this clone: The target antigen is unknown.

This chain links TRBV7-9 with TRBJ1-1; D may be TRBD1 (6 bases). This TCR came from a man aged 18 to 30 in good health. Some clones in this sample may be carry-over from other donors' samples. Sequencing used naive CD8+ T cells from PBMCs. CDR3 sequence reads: CASSLGGATSILNTEAFF. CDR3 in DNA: TGTGCCAGCAGCTTAGGGGGGGCGACCTCGATTCTGAACACTGAAGCTTTCTTT.